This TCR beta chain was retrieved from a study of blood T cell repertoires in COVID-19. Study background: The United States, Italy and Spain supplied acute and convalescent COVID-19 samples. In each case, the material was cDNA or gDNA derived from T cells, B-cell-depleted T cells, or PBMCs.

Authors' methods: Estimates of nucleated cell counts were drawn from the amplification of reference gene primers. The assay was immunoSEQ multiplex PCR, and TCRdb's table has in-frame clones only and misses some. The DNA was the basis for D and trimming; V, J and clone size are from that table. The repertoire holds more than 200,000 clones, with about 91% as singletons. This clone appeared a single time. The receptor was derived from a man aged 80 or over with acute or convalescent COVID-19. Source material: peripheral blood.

The DNA of the CDR3 is TGTGCCAGCAGCCTGGGACAGGGGGGTCCCGGGGAGCTGTTTTTT. Its protein is CASSLGQGGPGELFF. This sequence joins TRBV5-8 and TRBJ2-2; TRBD1 matches at 11 bases. Germline CDR1 reads SGHTS; CDR2 reads YDEGEE. The CDR3 consists of 15 residues. V lost 4 bases to trimming and J lost 6 bases; unmatched junction nucleotides: 5.